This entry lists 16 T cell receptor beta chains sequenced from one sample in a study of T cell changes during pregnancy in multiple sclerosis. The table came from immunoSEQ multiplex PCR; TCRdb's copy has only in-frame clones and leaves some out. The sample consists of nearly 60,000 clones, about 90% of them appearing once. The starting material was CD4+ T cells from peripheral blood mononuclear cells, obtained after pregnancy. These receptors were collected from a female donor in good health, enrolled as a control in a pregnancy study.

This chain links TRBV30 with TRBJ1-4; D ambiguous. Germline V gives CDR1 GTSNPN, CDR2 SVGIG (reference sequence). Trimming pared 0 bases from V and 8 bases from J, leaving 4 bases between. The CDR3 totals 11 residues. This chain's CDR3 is CAWSVLEKLFF. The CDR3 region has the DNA TGTGCCTGGAGTGTACTAGAAAAACTGTTTTTT.

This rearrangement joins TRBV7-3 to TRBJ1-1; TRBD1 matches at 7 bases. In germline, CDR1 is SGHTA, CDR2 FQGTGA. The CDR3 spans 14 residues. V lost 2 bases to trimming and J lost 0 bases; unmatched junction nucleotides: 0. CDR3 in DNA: TGTGCCAGCAGCTTAGACAGGGTGAACACTGAAGCTTTCTTT. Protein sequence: CASSLDRVNTEAFF.

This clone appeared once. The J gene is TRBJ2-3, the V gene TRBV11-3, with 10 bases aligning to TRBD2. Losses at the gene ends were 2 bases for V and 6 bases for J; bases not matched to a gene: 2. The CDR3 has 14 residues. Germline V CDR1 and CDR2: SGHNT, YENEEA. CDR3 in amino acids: CASSLSGGADTQYF. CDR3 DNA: TGTGCCAGCAGCTTAAGCGGGGGGGCGGATACGCAGTATTTT.

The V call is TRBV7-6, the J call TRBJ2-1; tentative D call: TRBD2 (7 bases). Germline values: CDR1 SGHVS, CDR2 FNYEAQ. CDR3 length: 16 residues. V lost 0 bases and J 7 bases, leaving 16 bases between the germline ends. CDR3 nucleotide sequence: TGTGCCAGCAGCTTAGCGTTGGCGGGGGCGGATAATGAGCAGTTCTTC. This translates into CASSLALAGADNEQFF.

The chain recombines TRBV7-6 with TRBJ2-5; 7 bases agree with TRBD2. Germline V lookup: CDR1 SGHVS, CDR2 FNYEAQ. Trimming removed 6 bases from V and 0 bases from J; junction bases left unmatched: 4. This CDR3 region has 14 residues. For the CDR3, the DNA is TGTGCCAGCAGTTACGGGACTAACCAAGAGACCCAGTACTTC. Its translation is CASSYGTNQETQYF.

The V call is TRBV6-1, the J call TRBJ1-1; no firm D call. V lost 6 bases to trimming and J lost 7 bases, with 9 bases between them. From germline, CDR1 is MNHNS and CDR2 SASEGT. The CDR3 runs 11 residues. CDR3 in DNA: TGTGCCAGCAGGGCCCCAGTTGAAGCTTTCTTT. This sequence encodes CASRAPVEAFF.

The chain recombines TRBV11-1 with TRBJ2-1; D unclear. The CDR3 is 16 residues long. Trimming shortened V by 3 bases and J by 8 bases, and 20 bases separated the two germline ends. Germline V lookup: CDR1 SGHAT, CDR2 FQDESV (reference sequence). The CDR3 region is CASSLAESRAWDEQFF. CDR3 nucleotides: TGTGCCAGCAGCTTGGCCGAGTCTCGAGCGTGGGATGAGCAGTTCTTC.

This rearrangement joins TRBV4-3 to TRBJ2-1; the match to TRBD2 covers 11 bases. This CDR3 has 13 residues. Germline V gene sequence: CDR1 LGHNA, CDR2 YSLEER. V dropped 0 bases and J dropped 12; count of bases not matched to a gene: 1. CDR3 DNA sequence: TGCGCCAGCAGCCAAGAGCTAGCGGGGGGGCAGTTCTTC. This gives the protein CASSQELAGGQFF.

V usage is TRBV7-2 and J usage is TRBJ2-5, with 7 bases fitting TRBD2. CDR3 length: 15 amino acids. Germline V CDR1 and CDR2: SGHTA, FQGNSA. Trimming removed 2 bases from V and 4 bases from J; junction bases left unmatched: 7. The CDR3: CASSLWASGRETQYF. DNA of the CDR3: TGTGCCAGCAGCTTATGGGCTAGCGGTAGAGAGACCCAGTACTTC.

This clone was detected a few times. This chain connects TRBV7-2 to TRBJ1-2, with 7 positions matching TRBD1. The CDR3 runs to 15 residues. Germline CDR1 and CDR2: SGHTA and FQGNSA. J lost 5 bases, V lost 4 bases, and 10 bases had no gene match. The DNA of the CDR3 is TGTGCCAGCAGCTCAAACAGGGGACTCGGATATGGCTACACCTTC. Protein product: CASSSNRGLGYGYTF.

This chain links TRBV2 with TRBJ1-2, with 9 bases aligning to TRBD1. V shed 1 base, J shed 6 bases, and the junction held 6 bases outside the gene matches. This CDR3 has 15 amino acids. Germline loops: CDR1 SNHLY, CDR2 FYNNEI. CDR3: CASSEGNRGLDGYTF. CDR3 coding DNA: TGTGCCAGCAGTGAAGGAAACAGGGGGCTCGATGGCTACACCTTC.

The CDR3 protein is CATSREARGGRYGYTF. The CDR3 DNA reads TGTGCCACCAGCAGAGAAGCTCGGGGGGGCAGGTATGGCTACACCTTC. The chain is built from TRBV15 and TRBJ1-2, with D maybe TRBD1 (6 bases). The V gene lost 0 bases and the J gene lost 5 bases, with 16 bases spanning the gap. The CDR3 is 16 residues long. Germline CDR1 reads LNHNV; CDR2 reads YYDKDF (reference sequence).

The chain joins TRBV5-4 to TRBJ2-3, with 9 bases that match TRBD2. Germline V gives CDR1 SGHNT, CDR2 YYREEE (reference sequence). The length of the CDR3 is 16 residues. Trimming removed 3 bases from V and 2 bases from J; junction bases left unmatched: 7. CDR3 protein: CASSSAASGITDTQYF. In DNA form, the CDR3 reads TGTGCCAGCAGCTCTGCGGCTAGCGGGATCACAGATACGCAGTATTTT.

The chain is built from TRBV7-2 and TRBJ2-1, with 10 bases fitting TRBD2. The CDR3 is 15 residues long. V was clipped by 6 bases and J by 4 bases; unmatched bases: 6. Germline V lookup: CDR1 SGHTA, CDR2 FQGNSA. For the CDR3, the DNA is TGTGCCAGCAGGGAGAGCGGGGGGGCTTACAATGAGCAGTTCTTC. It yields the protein CASRESGGAYNEQFF.

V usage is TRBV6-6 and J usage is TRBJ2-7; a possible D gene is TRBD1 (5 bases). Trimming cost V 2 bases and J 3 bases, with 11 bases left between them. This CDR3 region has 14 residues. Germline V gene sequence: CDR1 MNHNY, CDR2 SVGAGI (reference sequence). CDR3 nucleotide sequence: TGTGCCAGCAGTTACCAACAGGCCTACTACGAGCAGTACTTC. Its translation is CASSYQQAYYEQYF.

The CDR3 bases are TGTGCCAGCAGCGTCAACAGGGTCAATGAAAAACTGTTTTTT. It specifies CASSVNRVNEKLFF. The rearrangement joins TRBV7-3 to TRBJ1-4; D might be TRBD1 (6 bases). This CDR3 has 14 amino acids. V was shortened by 5 bases and J by 5 bases, with 12 bases between the two germline ends. Germline V gene sequence: CDR1 SGHTA, CDR2 FQGTGA.